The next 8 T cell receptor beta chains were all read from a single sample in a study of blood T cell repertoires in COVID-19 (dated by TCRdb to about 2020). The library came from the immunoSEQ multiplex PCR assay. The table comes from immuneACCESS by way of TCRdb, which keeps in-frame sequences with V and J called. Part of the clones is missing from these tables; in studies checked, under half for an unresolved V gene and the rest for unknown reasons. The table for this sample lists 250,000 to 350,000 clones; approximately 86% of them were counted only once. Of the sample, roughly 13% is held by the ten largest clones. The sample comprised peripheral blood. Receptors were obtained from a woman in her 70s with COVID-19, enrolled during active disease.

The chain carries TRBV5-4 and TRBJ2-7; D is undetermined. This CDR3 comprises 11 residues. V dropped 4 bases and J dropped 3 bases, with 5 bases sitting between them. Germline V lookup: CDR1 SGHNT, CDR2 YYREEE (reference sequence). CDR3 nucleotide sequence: TGTGCCAGCAGCGCGAACTACGAGCAGTACTTC. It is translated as CASSANYEQYF.

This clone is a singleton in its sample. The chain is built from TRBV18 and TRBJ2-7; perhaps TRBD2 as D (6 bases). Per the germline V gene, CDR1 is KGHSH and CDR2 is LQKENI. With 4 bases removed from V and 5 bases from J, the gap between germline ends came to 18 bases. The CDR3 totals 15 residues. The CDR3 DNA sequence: TGTGCCAGCTCACTAAGGGACGGGGCGGGGCACGAGCAGTACTTC. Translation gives CASSLRDGAGHEQYF.

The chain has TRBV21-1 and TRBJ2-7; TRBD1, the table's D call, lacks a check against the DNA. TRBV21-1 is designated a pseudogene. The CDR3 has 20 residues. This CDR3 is CASSKVWLAGDDIISYEQYF. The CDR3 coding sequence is TGTGCCAGCAGCAAAGTTTGGTTGGCAGGGGACGACATTATTTCCTACGAGCAGTACTTC.

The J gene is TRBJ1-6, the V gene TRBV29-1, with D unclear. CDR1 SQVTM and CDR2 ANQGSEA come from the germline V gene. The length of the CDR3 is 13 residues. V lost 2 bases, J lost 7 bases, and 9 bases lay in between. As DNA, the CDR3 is TGCAGCGTTGAAATCTCGGAGAATTCACCCCTCCACTTT. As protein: CSVEISENSPLHF.

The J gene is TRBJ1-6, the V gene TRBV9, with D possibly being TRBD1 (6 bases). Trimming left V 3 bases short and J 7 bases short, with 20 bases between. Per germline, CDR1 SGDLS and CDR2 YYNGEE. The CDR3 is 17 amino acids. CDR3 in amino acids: CASSERGGRDGNSPLHF. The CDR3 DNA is TGTGCCAGCAGCGAGAGGGGGGGACGCGATGGCAATTCACCCCTCCACTTT.

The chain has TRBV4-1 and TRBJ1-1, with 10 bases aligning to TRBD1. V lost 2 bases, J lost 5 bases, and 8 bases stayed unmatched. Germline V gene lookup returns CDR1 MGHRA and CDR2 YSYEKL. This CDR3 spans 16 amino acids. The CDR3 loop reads CASSQPRQGARTEAFF. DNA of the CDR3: TGCGCCAGCAGCCAACCCCGACAGGGGGCGCGAACTGAAGCTTTCTTT.

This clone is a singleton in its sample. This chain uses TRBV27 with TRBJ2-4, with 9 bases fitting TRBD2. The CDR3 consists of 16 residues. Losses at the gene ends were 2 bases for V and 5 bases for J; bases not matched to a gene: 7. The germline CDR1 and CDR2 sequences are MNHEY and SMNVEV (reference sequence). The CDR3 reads CASSLRVAGVENIQYF. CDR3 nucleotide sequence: TGTGCCAGCAGTTTACGGGTAGCGGGGGTCGAAAACATTCAGTACTTC.

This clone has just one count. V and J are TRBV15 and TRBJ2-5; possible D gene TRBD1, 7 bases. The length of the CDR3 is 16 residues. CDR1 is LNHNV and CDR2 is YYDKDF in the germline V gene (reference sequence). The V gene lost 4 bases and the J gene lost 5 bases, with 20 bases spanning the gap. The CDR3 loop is CATSILASTGRETQYF. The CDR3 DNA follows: TGTGCCACCAGCATACTAGCCTCGACAGGGAGGGAGACCCAGTACTTC. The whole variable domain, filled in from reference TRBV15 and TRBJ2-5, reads DAMVIQNPRYQVTQFGKPVTLSCSQTLNHNVMYWYQQKSSQAPKLLFHYYDKDFNNEADTPDNFQSRRPNTSFCFLDIRSPGLGDTAMYLCATSILASTGRETQYFGPGTRLLVL.